What follows are 6 T cell receptor beta chains derived from one specimen sequenced in a study of control samples from healthy donors and cancer patients. TCRdb keeps only in-frame clones here, not all; method: immunoSEQ multiplex PCR. The data hold about 96,000 clones, with approximately 95% observed a single time. The sequenced sample consisted of blood. These receptors were taken from a man between 18 and 29 years old in good health.

This chain joins TRBV30 and TRBJ2-7; D remains unclear. Germline V gene lookup returns CDR1 GTSNPN and CDR2 SVGIG (reference sequence). There are 13 residues in the CDR3. V lost 2 bases and J 2 bases, leaving 10 bases between the germline ends. The CDR3 protein is CAWSLWGPYEQYF. The CDR3 DNA reads TGTGCCTGGAGTTTGTGGGGTCCCTACGAGCAGTACTTC. Based on the CDR3 plus reference TRBV30 and TRBJ2-7, the full variable domain is SQTIHQWPATLVQPVGSPLSLECTVEGTSNPNLYWYRQAAGRGLQLLFYSVGIGQISSEVPQNLSASRPQDRQFILSSKKLLLSDSGFYLCAWSLWGPYEQYFGPGTRLTVT.

Comments on this clone: The junction does not match germline at one end; this may be a read error. The gene calls are TRBV18 and TRBJ2-5, with TRBD1 as a possible D gene (7 bases). Germline-derived CDR1 and CDR2 are KGHSH and LQKENI. The CDR3 length is 15 residues. CDR3 amino acids: CASSPPMAGGETQYF. Written as DNA, the CDR3 is TGTGCCAGCTCTCCACCAATGGCAGGGGGGGAGACCCAGTACTTC.

This chain connects TRBV6-6 to TRBJ1-5; D is unclear. V was shortened by 6 bases and J by 2 bases, with 5 bases between the two germline ends. Looked up from germline, CDR1 is MNHNY and CDR2 is SVGAGI (reference sequence). This CDR3 is built from 12 residues. The CDR3 region is CASRNGNQPQHF. CDR3 coding DNA: TGTGCCAGCAGAAATGGCAATCAGCCCCAGCATTTT.

The V and J genes are TRBV5-1 and TRBJ1-3, with D perhaps matching TRBD1 (6 bases). Germline CDR1 reads SGHRS; CDR2 reads YFSETQ. The CDR3 has 16 residues. Trimming left V 0 bases short and J 0 bases short, with 10 bases between. In DNA, the CDR3 is TGCGCCAGCAGCTTGGCTGACAGGAGCTCTGGAAACACCATATATTTT. Translated: CASSLADRSSGNTIYF.

The chain couples TRBV7-2 to TRBJ2-7; D is ambiguous. The germline gives CDR1 SGHTA, CDR2 FQGNSA. With 0 bases removed from V and 5 bases from J, the gap between germline ends came to 8 bases. The CDR3 spans 13 residues. The CDR3, as DNA: TGTGCCAGCAGCTTAGCGGGTAGAGACGAGCAGTACTTC. It specifies CASSLAGRDEQYF.

The J gene is TRBJ2-3, the V gene TRBV5-1; 8 nucleotides line up with TRBD1. Trimming took 4 bases from V and 0 from J; bases not matched to a gene: 7. CDR3 length: 16 residues. CDR1 and CDR2 from the germline V gene are SGHRS and YFSETQ. CDR3 nucleotides: TGCGCCAGCAGCCAGGGGGCCTTTACTAGCACAGATACGCAGTATTTT. Protein: CASSQGAFTSTDTQYF.